Given below is one T cell receptor (beta chain) in context. Its recognized antigen is unknown. The input lacks base qualities; no much larger clone sits a single base away. Preparation of the library involved the immunoSEQ multiplex PCR assay. The source is immuneACCESS, and TCRdb retained only in-frame sequences with V and J called. Part of the clones is not carried over; for the studies checked, unresolved V genes explain less than half of this, and the remainder is unexplained. A total of around 85,000 clones appear in this sample, 70% to 90% of them only once. 6% to 9.5% of the sample belongs to the ten largest clones. This sample was taken from a study of control samples from healthy donors and cancer patients (dated by TCRdb to about 2020). CDR1 and CDR2 are drawn from the germline V gene (reference sequence): SEHNR, FQNEAQ. For this chain, trimming is 4 bases at the V end and 5 bases at the J end, and the number of junction bases without a gene match is 10. Taken from cysteine to phenylalanine, the CDR3 has 16 residues. Left in the record is the CDR3 DNA by itself, 48 bases read in frame from the first base.

Rearrangement joined TRBV7-9 to TRBJ2-1, and TRBD2 aligns with 8 junction nucleotides. The TCR was taken from a woman aged 60-75 years in good health. The sequenced sample was blood. The nucleotide sequence reads TGTGCCAGCAGCTCCCCTCGGGGGGGGGCAAACAATGAGCAGTTCTTC. It codes for CASSSPRGGANNEQFF.